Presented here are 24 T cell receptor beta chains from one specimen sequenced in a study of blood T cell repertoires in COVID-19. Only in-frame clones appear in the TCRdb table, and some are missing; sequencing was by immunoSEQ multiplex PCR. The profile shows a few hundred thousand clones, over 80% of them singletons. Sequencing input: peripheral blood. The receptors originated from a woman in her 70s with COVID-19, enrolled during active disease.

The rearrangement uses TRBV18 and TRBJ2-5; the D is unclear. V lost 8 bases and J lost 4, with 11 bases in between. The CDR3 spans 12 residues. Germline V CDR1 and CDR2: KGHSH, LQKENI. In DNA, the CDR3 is TGTGCCAGCGTTCAAGAGCGAGAGACCCAGTACTTC. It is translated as CASVQERETQYF.

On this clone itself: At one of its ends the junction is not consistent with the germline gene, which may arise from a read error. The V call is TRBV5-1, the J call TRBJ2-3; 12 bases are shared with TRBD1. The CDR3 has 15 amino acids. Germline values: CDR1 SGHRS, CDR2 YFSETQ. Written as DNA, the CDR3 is TGCGCCAGCAACTTGGGACAGGGGGCCTTGGATACGCAGTATTTT. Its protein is CASNLGQGALDTQYF.

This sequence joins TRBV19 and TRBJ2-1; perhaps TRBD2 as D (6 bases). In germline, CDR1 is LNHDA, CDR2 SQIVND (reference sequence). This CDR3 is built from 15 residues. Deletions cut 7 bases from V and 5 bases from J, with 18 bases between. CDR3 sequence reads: CASTLGTGAHNEQFF. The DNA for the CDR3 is TGTGCCAGTACCCTAGGGACGGGAGCCCACAATGAGCAGTTCTTC.

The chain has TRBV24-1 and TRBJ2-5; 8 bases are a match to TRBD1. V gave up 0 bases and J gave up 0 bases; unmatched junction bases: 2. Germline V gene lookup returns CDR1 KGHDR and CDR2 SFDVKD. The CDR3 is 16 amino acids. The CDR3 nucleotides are TGTGCCACCAGTGATTTGAGGGACAGGAACCAAGAGACCCAGTACTTC. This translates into CATSDLRDRNQETQYF.

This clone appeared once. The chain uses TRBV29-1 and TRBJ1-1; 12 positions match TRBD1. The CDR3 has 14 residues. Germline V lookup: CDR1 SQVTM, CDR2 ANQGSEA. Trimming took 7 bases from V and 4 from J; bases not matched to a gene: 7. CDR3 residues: CSAGQGASITEAFF. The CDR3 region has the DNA TGCAGCGCGGGACAGGGGGCGTCGATCACTGAAGCTTTCTTT.

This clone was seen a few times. CDR3: CASRLMGGGVGYTEAFF. CDR3 DNA: TGCGCCAGCAGACTTATGGGAGGGGGAGTGGGCTACACTGAAGCTTTCTTT. V usage is TRBV4-1 and J usage is TRBJ1-1; possibly TRBD1 for D (6 bases). V was cut by 6 bases and J by 3 bases, with 23 bases left in between. The CDR3 has 17 residues. CDR1 is MGHRA, CDR2 YSYEKL, per germline.

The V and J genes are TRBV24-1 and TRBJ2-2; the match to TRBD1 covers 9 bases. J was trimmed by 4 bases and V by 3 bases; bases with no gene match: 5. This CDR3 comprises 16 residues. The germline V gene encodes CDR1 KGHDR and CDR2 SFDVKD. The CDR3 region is CATSDPGQGSTGELFF. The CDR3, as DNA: TGTGCCACCAGTGATCCGGGACAGGGTTCCACCGGGGAGCTGTTTTTT.

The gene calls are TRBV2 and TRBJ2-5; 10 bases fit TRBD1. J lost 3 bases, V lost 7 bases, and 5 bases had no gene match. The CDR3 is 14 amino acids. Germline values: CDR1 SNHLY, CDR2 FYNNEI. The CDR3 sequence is CASKKGTGEETQYF. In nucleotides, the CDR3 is TGTGCCAGCAAGAAGGGGACAGGGGAAGAGACCCAGTACTTC.

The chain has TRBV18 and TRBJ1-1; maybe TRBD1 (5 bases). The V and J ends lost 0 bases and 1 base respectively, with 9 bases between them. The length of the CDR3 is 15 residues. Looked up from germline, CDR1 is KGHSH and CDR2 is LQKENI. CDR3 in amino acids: CASSPPVGGNTEAFF. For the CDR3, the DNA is TGTGCCAGCTCACCACCCGTGGGGGGGAACACTGAAGCTTTCTTT. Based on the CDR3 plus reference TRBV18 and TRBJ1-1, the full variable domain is NAGVMQNPRHLVRRRGQEARLRCSPMKGHSHVYWYRQLPEEGLKFMVYLQKENIIDESGMPKERFSAEFPKEGPSILRIQQVVRGDSAAYFCASSPPVGGNTEAFFGQGTRLTVV.

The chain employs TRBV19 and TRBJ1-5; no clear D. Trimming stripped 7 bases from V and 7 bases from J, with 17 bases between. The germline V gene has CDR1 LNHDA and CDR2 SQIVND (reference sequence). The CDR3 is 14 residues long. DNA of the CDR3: TGTGCCAGTACTCCGCGGGCCGCGGGCCAGCCCCAGCATTTT. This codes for CASTPRAAGQPQHF.

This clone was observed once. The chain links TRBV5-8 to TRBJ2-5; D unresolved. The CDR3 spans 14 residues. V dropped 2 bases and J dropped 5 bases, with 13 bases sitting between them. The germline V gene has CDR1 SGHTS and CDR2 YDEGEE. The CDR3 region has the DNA TGTGCCAGCAGCTTCGTGCCGCCCGGGGAGACCCAGTACTTC. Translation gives CASSFVPPGETQYF.

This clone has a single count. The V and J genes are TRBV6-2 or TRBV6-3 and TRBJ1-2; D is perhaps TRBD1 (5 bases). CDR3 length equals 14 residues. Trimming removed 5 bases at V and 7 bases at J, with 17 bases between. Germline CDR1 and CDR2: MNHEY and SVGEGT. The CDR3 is CASSTRGVLSGYTF. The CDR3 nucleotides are TGTGCCAGCAGTACTCGGGGGGTTTTAAGTGGCTACACCTTC.

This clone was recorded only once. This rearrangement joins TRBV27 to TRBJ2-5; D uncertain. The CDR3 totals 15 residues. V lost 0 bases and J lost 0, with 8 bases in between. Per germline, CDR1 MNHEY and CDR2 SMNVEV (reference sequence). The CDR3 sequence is CASSLSGFNQETQYF. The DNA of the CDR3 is TGTGCCAGCAGTTTATCCGGTTTTAACCAAGAGACCCAGTACTTC.

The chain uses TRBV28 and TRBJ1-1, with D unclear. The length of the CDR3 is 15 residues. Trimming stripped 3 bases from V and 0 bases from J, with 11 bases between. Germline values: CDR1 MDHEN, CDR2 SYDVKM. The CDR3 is CASSFESPMNTEAFF. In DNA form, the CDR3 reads TGTGCCAGCAGTTTTGAGAGCCCCATGAACACTGAAGCTTTCTTT.

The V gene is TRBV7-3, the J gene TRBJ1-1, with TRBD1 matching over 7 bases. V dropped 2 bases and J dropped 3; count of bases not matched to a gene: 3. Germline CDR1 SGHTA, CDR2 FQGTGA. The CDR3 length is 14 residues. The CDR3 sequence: CASSLQGGDTEAFF. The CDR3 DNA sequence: TGTGCCAGCAGCTTACAGGGGGGCGACACTGAAGCTTTCTTT.

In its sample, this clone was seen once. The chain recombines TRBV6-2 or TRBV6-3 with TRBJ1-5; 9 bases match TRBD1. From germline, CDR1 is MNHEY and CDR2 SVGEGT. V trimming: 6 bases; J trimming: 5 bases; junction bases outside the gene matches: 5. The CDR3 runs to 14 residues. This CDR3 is CASSWDRADQPQHF. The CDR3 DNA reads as TGTGCCAGCAGCTGGGACAGGGCAGATCAGCCCCAGCATTTT.

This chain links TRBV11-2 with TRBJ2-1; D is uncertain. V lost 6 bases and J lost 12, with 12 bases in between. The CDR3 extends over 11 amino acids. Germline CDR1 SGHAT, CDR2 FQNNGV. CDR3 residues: CASRQYLGQFF. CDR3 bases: TGTGCCAGCAGACAGTACCTCGGGCAGTTCTTC.

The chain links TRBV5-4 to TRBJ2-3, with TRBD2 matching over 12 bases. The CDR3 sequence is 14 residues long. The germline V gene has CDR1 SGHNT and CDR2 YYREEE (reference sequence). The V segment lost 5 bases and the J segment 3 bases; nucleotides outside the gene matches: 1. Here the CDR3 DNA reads TGTGCCAGCAGTCTAGCGGGAGGGACAGATACGCAGTATTTT. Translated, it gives CASSLAGGTDTQYF. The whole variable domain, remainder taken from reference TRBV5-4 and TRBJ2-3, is ETGVTQSPTHLIKTRGQQVTLRCSSQSGHNTVSWYQQALGQGPQFIFQYYREEENGRGNFPPRFSGLQFPNYSSELNVNALELDDSALYLCASSLAGGTDTQYFGPGTRLTVL.

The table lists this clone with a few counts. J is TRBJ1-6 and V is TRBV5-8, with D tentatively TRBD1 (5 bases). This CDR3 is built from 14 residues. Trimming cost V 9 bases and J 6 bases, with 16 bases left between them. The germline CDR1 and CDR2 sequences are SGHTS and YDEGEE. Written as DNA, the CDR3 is TGTGCCAACGGACAAGCCTCGGTTAATTCACCCCTCCACTTT. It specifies CANGQASVNSPLHF.

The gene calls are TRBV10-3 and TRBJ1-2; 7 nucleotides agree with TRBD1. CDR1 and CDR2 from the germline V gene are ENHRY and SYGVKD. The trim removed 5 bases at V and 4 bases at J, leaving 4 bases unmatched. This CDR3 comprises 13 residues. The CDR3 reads CAISLEGAYGYTF. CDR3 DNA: TGTGCCATCAGTTTGGAGGGGGCCTATGGCTACACCTTC.

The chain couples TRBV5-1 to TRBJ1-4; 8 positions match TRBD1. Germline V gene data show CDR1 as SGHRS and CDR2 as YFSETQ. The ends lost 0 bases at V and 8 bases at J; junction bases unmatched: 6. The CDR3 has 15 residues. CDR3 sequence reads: CASSLAGRGPEKLFF. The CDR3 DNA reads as TGCGCCAGCAGCTTGGCGGGCAGGGGGCCAGAAAAACTGTTTTTT.

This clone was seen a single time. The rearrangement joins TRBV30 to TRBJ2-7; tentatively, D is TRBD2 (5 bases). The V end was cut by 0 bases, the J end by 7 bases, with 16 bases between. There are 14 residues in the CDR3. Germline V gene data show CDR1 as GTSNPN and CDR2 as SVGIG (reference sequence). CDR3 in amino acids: CAWSVGVGDWEQYF. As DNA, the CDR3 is TGTGCCTGGAGTGTCGGGGTAGGAGACTGGGAGCAGTACTTC.

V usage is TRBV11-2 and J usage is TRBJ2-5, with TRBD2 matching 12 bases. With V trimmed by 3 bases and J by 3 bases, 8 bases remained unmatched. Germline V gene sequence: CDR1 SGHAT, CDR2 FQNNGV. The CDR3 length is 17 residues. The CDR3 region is CASSFGPGLAGKETQYF. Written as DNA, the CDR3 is TGTGCCAGCAGCTTCGGGCCCGGACTAGCGGGAAAAGAGACCCAGTACTTC. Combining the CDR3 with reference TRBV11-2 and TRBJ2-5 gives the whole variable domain EAGVAQSPRYKIIEKRQSVAFWCNPISGHATLYWYQQILGQGPKLLIQFQNNGVVDDSQLPKDRFSAERLKGVDSTLKIQPAKLEDSAVYLCASSFGPGLAGKETQYFGPGTRLLVL.

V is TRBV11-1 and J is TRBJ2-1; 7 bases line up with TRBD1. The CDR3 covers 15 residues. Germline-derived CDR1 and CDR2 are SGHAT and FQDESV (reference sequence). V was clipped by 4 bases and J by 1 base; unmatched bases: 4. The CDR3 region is CASSSTGTSYNEQFF. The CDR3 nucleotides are TGTGCCAGCAGCTCGACAGGGACATCCTACAATGAGCAGTTCTTC. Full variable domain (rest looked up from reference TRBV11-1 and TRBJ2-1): EAEVAQSPRYKITEKSQAVAFWCDPISGHATLYWYRQILGQGPELLVQFQDESVVDDSQLPKDRFSAERLKGVDSTLKIQPAELGDSAMYLCASSSTGTSYNEQFFGPGTRLTVL.